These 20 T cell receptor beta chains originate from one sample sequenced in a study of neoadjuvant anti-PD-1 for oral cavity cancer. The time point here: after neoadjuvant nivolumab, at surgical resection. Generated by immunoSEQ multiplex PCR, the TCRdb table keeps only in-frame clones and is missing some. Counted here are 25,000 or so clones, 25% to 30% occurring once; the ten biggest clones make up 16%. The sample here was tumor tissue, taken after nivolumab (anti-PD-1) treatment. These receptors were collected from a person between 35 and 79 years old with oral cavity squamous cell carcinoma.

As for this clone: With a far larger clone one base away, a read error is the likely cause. The CDR3 DNA follows: TGTGCCAGCAGCTTGCGTTCGGGGGTTAATGGCTACACCTTC. Translation gives CASSLRSGVNGYTF. This chain joins TRBV5-6 and TRBJ1-2; the D gene is possibly TRBD1 (5 bases). Trimming stripped 1 base from V and 6 bases from J, with 13 bases between. CDR3 length: 14 residues. Germline V gene data show CDR1 as SGHDT and CDR2 as YYEEEE.

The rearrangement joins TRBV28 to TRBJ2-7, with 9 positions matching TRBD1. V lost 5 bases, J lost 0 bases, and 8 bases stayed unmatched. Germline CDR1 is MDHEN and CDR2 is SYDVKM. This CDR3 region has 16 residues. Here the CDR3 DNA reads TGTGCCAGCAGTCTCTTGGGACAGGGCCTCTCCTACGAGCAGTACTTC. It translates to CASSLLGQGLSYEQYF.

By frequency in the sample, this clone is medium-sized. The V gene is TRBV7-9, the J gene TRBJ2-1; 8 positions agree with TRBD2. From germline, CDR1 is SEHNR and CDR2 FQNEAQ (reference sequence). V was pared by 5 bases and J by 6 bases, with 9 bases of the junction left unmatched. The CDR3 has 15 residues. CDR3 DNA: TGTGCCAGCAGCCCATCCAGCGGGAGAGGCAATGAGCAGTTCTTC. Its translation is CASSPSSGRGNEQFF.

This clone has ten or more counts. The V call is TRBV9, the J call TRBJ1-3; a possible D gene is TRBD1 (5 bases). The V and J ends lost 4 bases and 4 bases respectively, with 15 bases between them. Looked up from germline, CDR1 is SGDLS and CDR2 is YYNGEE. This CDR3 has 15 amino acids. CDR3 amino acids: CASSPGQGTGNTIYF. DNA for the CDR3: TGTGCCAGCAGCCCTGGGCAGGGAACCGGAAACACCATATATTTT.

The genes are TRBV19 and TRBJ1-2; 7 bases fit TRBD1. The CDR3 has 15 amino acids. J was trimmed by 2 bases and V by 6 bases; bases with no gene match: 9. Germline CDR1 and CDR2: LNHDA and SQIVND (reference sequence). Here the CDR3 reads CASSSERTGNYGYTF. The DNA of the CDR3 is TGTGCCAGTAGCTCAGAGCGGACAGGAAACTATGGCTACACCTTC.

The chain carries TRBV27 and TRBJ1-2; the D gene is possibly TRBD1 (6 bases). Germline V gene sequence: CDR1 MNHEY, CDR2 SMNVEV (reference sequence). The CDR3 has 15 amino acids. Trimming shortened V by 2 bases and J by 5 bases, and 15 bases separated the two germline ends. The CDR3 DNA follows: TGTGCCAGCAGTTTAATTCTCGGGGGGCGTTATGGCTACACCTTC. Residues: CASSLILGGRYGYTF.

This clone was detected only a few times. In nucleotides, the CDR3 is TGTGCCAGCACCGTAAGGGTAGGGGGGGGATACGAGCAGTACTTC. Translating it yields CASTVRVGGGYEQYF. The chain recombines TRBV6-5 with TRBJ2-7; perhaps TRBD2 as D (7 bases). The germline V and J ends were trimmed by 7 bases and 4 bases, with 20 bases remaining between them. Looked up from germline, CDR1 is MNHEY and CDR2 is SVGAGI. The CDR3 extends over 15 amino acids.

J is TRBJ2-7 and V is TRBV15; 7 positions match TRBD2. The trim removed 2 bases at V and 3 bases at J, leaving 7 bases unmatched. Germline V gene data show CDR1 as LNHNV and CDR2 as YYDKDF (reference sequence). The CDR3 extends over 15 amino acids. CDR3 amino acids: CATSRSPASGYEQYF. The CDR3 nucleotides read TGTGCCACCAGCAGATCTCCGGCTAGCGGCTACGAGCAGTACTTC. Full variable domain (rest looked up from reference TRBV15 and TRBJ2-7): DAMVIQNPRYQVTQFGKPVTLSCSQTLNHNVMYWYQQKSSQAPKLLFHYYDKDFNNEADTPDNFQSRRPNTSFCFLDIRSPGLGDTAMYLCATSRSPASGYEQYFGPGTRLTVT.

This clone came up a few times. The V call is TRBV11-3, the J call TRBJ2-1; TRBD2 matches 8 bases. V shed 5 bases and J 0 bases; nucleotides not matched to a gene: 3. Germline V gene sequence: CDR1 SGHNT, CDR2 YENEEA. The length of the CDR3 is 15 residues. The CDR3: CASSASGSSYNEQFF. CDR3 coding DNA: TGTGCCAGCAGCGCCAGCGGGAGCTCCTACAATGAGCAGTTCTTC. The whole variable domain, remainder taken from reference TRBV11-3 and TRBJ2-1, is EAGVVQSPRYKIIEKKQPVAFWCNPISGHNTLYWYLQNLGQGPELLIRYENEEAVDDSQLPKDRFSAERLKGVDSTLKIQPAELGDSAVYLCASSASGSSYNEQFFGPGTRLTVL.

The chain's CDR3 is CASSIARTLATGGLEYGYTF. The CDR3 DNA reads as TGTGCCAGTAGTATAGCGCGGACCCTCGCGACAGGGGGCTTGGAATATGGCTACACCTTC. The chain links TRBV19 to TRBJ1-2; TRBD1 matches at 10 bases. The CDR3 runs 20 residues. J was trimmed by 5 bases and V by 1 base; bases with no gene match: 19. CDR1 is LNHDA and CDR2 is SQIVND in the germline V gene (reference sequence).

Here the CDR3 reads CASSARDGTGLLGSYEQYF. CDR3 nucleotides: TGTGCCAGCAGCGCTAGGGATGGGACAGGGCTGTTGGGCTCCTACGAGCAGTACTTC. The chain recombines TRBV9 with TRBJ2-7; 9 bases match TRBD1. The length of the CDR3 is 19 residues. The germline gives CDR1 SGDLS, CDR2 YYNGEE. The V gene end was trimmed by 3 bases and the J gene end by 0 bases; junction bases not matched to a gene: 16. Full variable domain (remainder filled in from reference TRBV9 and TRBJ2-7): DSGVTQTPKHLITATGQRVTLRCSPRSGDLSVYWYQQSLDQGLQFLIQYYNGEERAKGNILERFSAQQFPDLHSELNLSSLELGDSALYFCASSARDGTGLLGSYEQYFGPGTRLTVT.

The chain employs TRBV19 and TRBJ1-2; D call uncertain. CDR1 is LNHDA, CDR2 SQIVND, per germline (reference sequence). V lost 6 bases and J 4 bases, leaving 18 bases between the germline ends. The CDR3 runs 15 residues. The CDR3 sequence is CASRDGGNFPYGYTF. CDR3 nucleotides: TGTGCCAGTAGAGATGGTGGGAATTTCCCCTATGGCTACACCTTC.

The CDR3 coding sequence is TGTGCCAGCAGCTCGGGACAGACTATAGGAAACACCATATATTTT. Protein: CASSSGQTIGNTIYF. The V call is TRBV7-9, the J call TRBJ1-3; 7 bases align to TRBD1. Germline trimming cut 4 bases from V and 4 bases from J; bases unmatched to any gene: 7. Per the germline V gene, CDR1 is SEHNR and CDR2 is FQNEAQ (reference sequence). The CDR3 sequence is 15 residues long.

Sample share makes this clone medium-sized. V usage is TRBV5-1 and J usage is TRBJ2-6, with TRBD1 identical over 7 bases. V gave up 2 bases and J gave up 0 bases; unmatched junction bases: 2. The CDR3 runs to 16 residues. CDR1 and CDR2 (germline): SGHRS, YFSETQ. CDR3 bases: TGCGCCAGCAGCTTAGGGACAGTCTCTGGGGCCAACGTCCTGACTTTC. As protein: CASSLGTVSGANVLTF.

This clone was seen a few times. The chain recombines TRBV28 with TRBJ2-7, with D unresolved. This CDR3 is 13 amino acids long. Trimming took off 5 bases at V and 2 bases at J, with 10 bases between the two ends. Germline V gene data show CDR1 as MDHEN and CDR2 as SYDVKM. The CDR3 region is CASSRPQTYEQYF. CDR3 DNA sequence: TGTGCCAGCAGTAGGCCGCAAACCTACGAGCAGTACTTC.

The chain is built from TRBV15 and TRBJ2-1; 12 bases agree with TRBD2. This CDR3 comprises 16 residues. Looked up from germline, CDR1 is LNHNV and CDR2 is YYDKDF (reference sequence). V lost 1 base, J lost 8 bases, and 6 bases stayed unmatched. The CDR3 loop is CATSRVRTSGIYEQFF. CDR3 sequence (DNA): TGTGCCACCAGCAGAGTTAGGACTAGCGGGATCTATGAGCAGTTCTTC. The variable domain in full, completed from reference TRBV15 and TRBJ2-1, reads DAMVIQNPRYQVTQFGKPVTLSCSQTLNHNVMYWYQQKSSQAPKLLFHYYDKDFNNEADTPDNFQSRRPNTSFCFLDIRSPGLGDTAMYLCATSRVRTSGIYEQFFGPGTRLTVL.

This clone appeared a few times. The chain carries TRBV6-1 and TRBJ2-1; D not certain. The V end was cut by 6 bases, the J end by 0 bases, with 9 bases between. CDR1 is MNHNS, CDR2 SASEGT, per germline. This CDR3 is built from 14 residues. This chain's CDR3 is CASSSTSSYNEQFF. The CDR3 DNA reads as TGTGCCAGCAGCAGTACCAGCTCCTACAATGAGCAGTTCTTC.

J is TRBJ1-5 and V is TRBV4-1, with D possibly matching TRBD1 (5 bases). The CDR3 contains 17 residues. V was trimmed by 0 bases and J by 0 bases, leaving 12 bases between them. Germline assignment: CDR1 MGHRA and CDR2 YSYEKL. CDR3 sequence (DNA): TGCGCCAGCAGCCAAGATTCAGGACACAATAGCAATCAGCCCCAGCATTTT. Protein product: CASSQDSGHNSNQPQHF.

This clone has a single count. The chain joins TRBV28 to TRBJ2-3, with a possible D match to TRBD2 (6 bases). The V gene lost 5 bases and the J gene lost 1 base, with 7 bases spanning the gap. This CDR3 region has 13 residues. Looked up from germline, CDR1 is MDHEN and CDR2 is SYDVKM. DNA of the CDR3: TGTGCCAGCAGTCCGGGGGGCACAGATACGCAGTATTTT. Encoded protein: CASSPGGTDTQYF. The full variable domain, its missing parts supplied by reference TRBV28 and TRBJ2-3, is DVKVTQSSRYLVKRTGEKVFLECVQDMDHENMFWYRQDPGLGLRLIYFSYDVKMKEKGDIPEGYSVSREKKERFSLILESASTNQTSMYLCASSPGGTDTQYFGPGTRLTVL.

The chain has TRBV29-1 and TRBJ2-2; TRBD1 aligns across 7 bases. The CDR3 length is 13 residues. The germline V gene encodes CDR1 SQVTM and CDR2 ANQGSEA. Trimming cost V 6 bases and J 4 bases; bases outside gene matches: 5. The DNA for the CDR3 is TGCAGCGTGGGGACAGAATCCACCGGGGAGCTGTTTTTT. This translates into CSVGTESTGELFF.